This is a list of T cell receptor beta chains from one sample in a study of vaccination and CD4 T cells after COVID-19. Each CDR3 protein is one row after TCRdb ran MiXCR on the PCR reads. The repertoire includes about 8,900 distinct CDR3 sequences, 30% to 45% of them detected once, and more than 15% sits in the top ten. These receptors lack a known antigen. The sequenced sample was CD4+ T cells from blood, cultured in vitro. The receptors were sampled from a human donor who had recovered from COVID-19. The conserved cysteine and the conserved F or W are not part of the CDR3 here. Fields, in order: D gene, J gene, clone size, V gene, CDR3 protein. D genes are given only for firm matches. A row's size may be missing; if present it is once, few, many or a size class.

d_call: TRBD2; j_call: TRBJ2-1; clone_size: .; v_call: TRBV7-6; cdr3_aa: ASSSSTSVNFYNEQF
d_call: .; j_call: TRBJ2-2; clone_size: .; v_call: TRBV7-2; cdr3_aa: ASSLEDGGGELF
d_call: TRBD2; j_call: TRBJ2-5; clone_size: few; v_call: TRBV19; cdr3_aa: ASSAAGAGAWTQY
d_call: .; j_call: TRBJ1-1; clone_size: .; v_call: TRBV19; cdr3_aa: ASSTQGFGTEAF
d_call: .; j_call: TRBJ2-1; clone_size: .; v_call: TRBV5-1; cdr3_aa: ASSGGDRRRSNEQF
d_call: TRBD2; j_call: TRBJ2-5; clone_size: few; v_call: TRBV5-4; cdr3_aa: ASEDRTSGGAHGKTQY
d_call: TRBD1; j_call: TRBJ1-1; clone_size: few; v_call: TRBV10-3; cdr3_aa: AIRAGTGGTSVVVTEAF
d_call: TRBD2; j_call: TRBJ2-1; clone_size: .; v_call: TRBV2; cdr3_aa: ASIASGGAYNEQF
d_call: .; j_call: TRBJ1-1; clone_size: .; v_call: TRBV3-1; cdr3_aa: ASSQGTPTEAF
d_call: TRBD1; j_call: TRBJ2-6; clone_size: few; v_call: TRBV30; cdr3_aa: AWETGGSGANVLT
d_call: .; j_call: TRBJ2-1; clone_size: .; v_call: TRBV12-3/TRBV12-4; cdr3_aa: ASFLTGSRHNEQF
d_call: .; j_call: TRBJ1-6; clone_size: few; v_call: TRBV6-1; cdr3_aa: ASSELTGKGSPLH
d_call: TRBD1; j_call: TRBJ1-1; clone_size: .; v_call: TRBV7-2; cdr3_aa: ASSLTGIRGARTEAF
d_call: .; j_call: TRBJ1-6; clone_size: few; v_call: TRBV6-1; cdr3_aa: ASSDEDGADPESYNSPLH
d_call: .; j_call: TRBJ2-1; clone_size: .; v_call: TRBV7-2; cdr3_aa: ASSYQPHNEQF
d_call: .; j_call: TRBJ1-5; clone_size: .; v_call: TRBV6-1; cdr3_aa: ASSEEGGVSNQPQH
d_call: .; j_call: TRBJ2-3; clone_size: .; v_call: TRBV21-1; cdr3_aa: ASSKHTQY
d_call: TRBD1; j_call: TRBJ1-6; clone_size: .; v_call: TRBV7-8; cdr3_aa: ASSLIRTGSYNSPLH
d_call: .; j_call: TRBJ2-1; clone_size: .; v_call: TRBV7-9; cdr3_aa: ASSLAWGRSNEQF
d_call: .; j_call: TRBJ2-1; clone_size: .; v_call: TRBV5-1; cdr3_aa: ASSPDNEQF
d_call: .; j_call: TRBJ1-2; clone_size: few; v_call: TRBV7-8; cdr3_aa: ASSRPGGSTYGYT
d_call: .; j_call: TRBJ1-2; clone_size: .; v_call: TRBV12-5; cdr3_aa: ASAADGLTYGYT
d_call: .; j_call: TRBJ2-6; clone_size: .; v_call: TRBV7-9; cdr3_aa: ASSQDTNLGLAFSGANVLT
d_call: .; j_call: TRBJ2-5; clone_size: few; v_call: TRBV15; cdr3_aa: ATSRDKRGGSRSLETQY
d_call: TRBD2; j_call: TRBJ2-7; clone_size: .; v_call: TRBV6-1; cdr3_aa: ASSESRRGAYEQY
d_call: TRBD1; j_call: TRBJ1-1; clone_size: .; v_call: TRBV27; cdr3_aa: ASSPRKRGPTEAF
d_call: TRBD1; j_call: TRBJ1-1; clone_size: .; v_call: TRBV20-1; cdr3_aa: SARDGQGGYRGAF
d_call: TRBD1; j_call: TRBJ2-2; clone_size: .; v_call: TRBV29-1; cdr3_aa: SGGQGAFGELF
d_call: TRBD1; j_call: TRBJ2-1; clone_size: .; v_call: TRBV20-1; cdr3_aa: SARPGQGARSYNEQF
d_call: .; j_call: TRBJ2-3; clone_size: .; v_call: TRBV5-1; cdr3_aa: ASSPGTSTDTQY
d_call: TRBD1; j_call: TRBJ1-2; clone_size: .; v_call: TRBV7-8; cdr3_aa: ASSLRGQGATYGYT
d_call: .; j_call: TRBJ2-3; clone_size: few; v_call: TRBV5-4; cdr3_aa: ASSFGGGTLDTQY
d_call: .; j_call: TRBJ1-2; clone_size: .; v_call: TRBV27; cdr3_aa: ASRSDRPLTNYGYT
d_call: .; j_call: TRBJ1-2; clone_size: few; v_call: TRBV2; cdr3_aa: ASSVRSGDYGYT
d_call: .; j_call: TRBJ1-3; clone_size: few; v_call: TRBV7-9; cdr3_aa: ASSWGPSSGNTIY
d_call: .; j_call: TRBJ1-1; clone_size: .; v_call: TRBV11-3; cdr3_aa: ASSRPSGNMNTEAF